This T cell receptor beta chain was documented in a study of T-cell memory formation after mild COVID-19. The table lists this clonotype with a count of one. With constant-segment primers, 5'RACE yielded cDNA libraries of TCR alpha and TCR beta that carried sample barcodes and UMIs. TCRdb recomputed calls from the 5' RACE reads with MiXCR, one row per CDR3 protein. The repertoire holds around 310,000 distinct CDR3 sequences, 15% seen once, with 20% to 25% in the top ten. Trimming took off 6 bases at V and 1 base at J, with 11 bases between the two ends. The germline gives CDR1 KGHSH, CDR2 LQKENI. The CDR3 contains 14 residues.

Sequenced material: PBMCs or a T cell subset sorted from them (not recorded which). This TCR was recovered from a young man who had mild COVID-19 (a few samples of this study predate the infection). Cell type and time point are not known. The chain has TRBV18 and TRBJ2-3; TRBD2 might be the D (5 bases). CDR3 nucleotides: TGTGCCAGCTCTATCACTAGGGGCACAGATACGCAGTATTTT. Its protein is CASSITRGTDTQYF.